This T cell receptor beta chain comes out of a study of shared clonotypes between healthy human individuals. Study at large: For every donor, three CD4 naive, three CD4 memory, two CD8 naive and one CD8 memory plates were used. Study observations and caveats: Tissue TCR repertoires likely differ from these blood-only repertoires. Among four donors, approximately 4.6% of naive CD4 clonotypes were found in common.

Generated by immunoSEQ multiplex PCR, the TCRdb table keeps only in-frame clones and is missing some. The profile shows roughly 2,000,000 clones, over 85% of them singletons. Naive CD8 cells lacked CD45RO and underwent positive selection for CCR7, leaving out terminally differentiated effector memory CD45RA+ cells. The donors were all Caucasian adults (living in Nashville, Tennessee). This clone showed up just once. Its antigen remains unknown. Different DNA sequences within this sample yield the same CDR3. The receptor was derived from a man aged 18 to 30 in good health. Some clones in this sample may be carry-over from other donors' samples. Sequences were obtained from naive CD8+ T cells from PBMCs.

CDR3 amino acids: CASSSGGQPQHF. The DNA for the CDR3 is TGTGCCAGCAGCTCCGGGGGTCAGCCCCAGCATTTT. This chain links TRBV7-9 with TRBJ1-5; a weak D match, TRBD1 (5 bases). This CDR3 is 12 amino acids long. CDR1 and CDR2 (germline): SEHNR, FQNEAQ (reference sequence). Trimming took off 4 bases at V and 6 bases at J, with 7 bases between the two ends.